These T cell receptor beta chains were read from a single sample in a study of post-analysis software for immune sequencing data. Each CDR3 protein is one row after TCRdb ran MiXCR on the PCR reads. In the table there are roughly 800,000 distinct CDR3 sequences, about 50% of which are singletons. Sequenced input: blood. These receptors all come from a girl aged 10-17 years with multiple sclerosis. Both conserved end residues are part of each CDR3. The D gene is left open where the match is weak. Expanded clones get a size class; other rows say once, few or many, or leave the size out.

clone_size	d_call	cdr3_length	v_call	j_call	cdr3_nt	cdr3_aa
.	.	14	TRBV10-3	TRBJ2-2	TGTGCCATCAGTGAGTTCGGTTACACCGGGGAGCTGTTTTTT	CAISEFGYTGELFF
.	.	13	TRBV10-3	TRBJ2-7	TGTGCCATCAGTCCCGGGGACACCTACGAGCAGTACTTC	CAISPGDTYEQYF
.	TRBD2	15	TRBV20-1	TRBJ2-1	TGCAGTGCTCCTGGGACTAGCGGGACCTACAATGAGCAGTTCTTC	CSAPGTSGTYNEQFF
.	TRBD2	14	TRBV20-1	TRBJ2-1	TGCAGTGCTCGGACTAGCGGGGTAGTCAATGAGCAGTTCTTC	CSARTSGVVNEQFF
.	TRBD2	17	TRBV5-1	TRBJ2-1	TGCGCCAGCAGCTTACGCCCTCTAGCGGGAGAGGACAATGAGCAGTTCTTC	CASSLRPLAGEDNEQFF
.	TRBD1	13	TRBV29-1	TRBJ2-5	TGCAGTTTCGACAGGGGAGGTCAAGAGACCCAGTACTTC	CSFDRGGQETQYF
.	.	14	TRBV5-6	TRBJ2-2	TGTGCCAGCAGCTTGGCGGGGACCACCGGGGAGCTGTTTTTT	CASSLAGTTGELFF
.	TRBD1	14	TRBV12-3/TRBV12-4	TRBJ1-4	TGTGCCAGCAGGAAGACAGGGAGGGGAGAAAAACTGTTTTTT	CASRKTGRGEKLFF
.	.	16	TRBV28	TRBJ1-4	TGTGCCAGCAGTCCCGGACTAGCGGGAGGATATGAAAAACTGTTTTTT	CASSPGLAGGYEKLFF
.	.	14	TRBV12-3/TRBV12-4	TRBJ2-1	TGTGCCAGCAGTTTCCGGGCCGAATACAATGAGCAGTTCTTC	CASSFRAEYNEQFF
.	TRBD2	14	TRBV29-1	TRBJ2-7	TGCAGCGTCCTGGGACTAGCGGGAGATTACGAGCAGTACTTC	CSVLGLAGDYEQYF
few	.	13	TRBV5-1	TRBJ2-6	TGCGCCAGCAGCGAGGATGGGGCCAACGTCCTGACTTTC	CASSEDGANVLTF
.	TRBD1	15	TRBV5-1	TRBJ2-7	TGCGCCAGCAGCTCGCCGGGACAGGGGATTTACGAGCAGTACTTC	CASSSPGQGIYEQYF
.	TRBD2	15	TRBV20-1	TRBJ2-5	TGCAGTGCTAGAGAAGTCGGGGGGGTCGATGGGACCCAGTACTTC	CSAREVGGVDGTQYF
few	.	13	TRBV6-6	TRBJ2-7	TGTGCCAGCAGCGGACAGTGGTACTACGAGCAGTACTTC	CASSGQWYYEQYF
.	.	15	TRBV4-1	TRBJ2-4	TGCGCCAGCAGTCGCTTTTTGGGAGCCAAAAACATTCAGTACTTC	CASSRFLGAKNIQYF
.	TRBD2	13	TRBV3-1	TRBJ2-3	TGTGCCAGCAGCCACGGGAGGACAGATACGCAGTATTTT	CASSHGRTDTQYF
.	.	13	TRBV29-1	TRBJ2-1	TGCAGCGCTCGGGCCCAGGCCCACAATGAGCAGTTCTTC	CSARAQAHNEQFF
.	TRBD1	17	TRBV10-1	TRBJ2-3	TGCGCCAGCAGTCCCGGGACAGGGGCCGCCAAGGCAGATACGCAGTATTTT	CASSPGTGAAKADTQYF
.	TRBD2	16	TRBV5-1	TRBJ2-7	TGCGCCAGCAGCCCGACTAGCGGGGGGCCGGGCGGCGAGCAGTACTTC	CASSPTSGGPGGEQYF
.	TRBD2	17	TRBV7-9	TRBJ2-5	TGTGCCAGCAGCGAAAACCTGCGGACTAGCGGCAGAGAGACCCAGTACTTC	CASSENLRTSGRETQYF
.	.	16	TRBV11-2	TRBJ2-5	TGTGCCAGCAGCTTAGAAGGTGGCAGCCAGGGGGAGACCCAGTACTTC	CASSLEGGSQGETQYF
.	.	11	TRBV4-2	TRBJ1-1	TGTGCCAGCAGCCCGGGATATGAAGCTTTCTTT	CASSPGYEAFF
few	.	13	TRBV6-6	TRBJ1-5	TGTGCCAGCAGTTATGAGGCGAATCAGCCCCAGCATTTT	CASSYEANQPQHF
.	.	13	TRBV14	TRBJ2-1	TGTGCCAGCAGCCATATGTTGATGCATGAGCAGTTCTTC	CASSHMLMHEQFF
.	.	19	TRBV5-6	TRBJ2-6	TGTGCCAGCAGCCCACTTTTTTATGAGAAAAAATCTGGGGCCAACGTCCTGACTTTC	CASSPLFYEKKSGANVLTF
.	.	12	TRBV3-1	TRBJ2-1	TGTACCAGCAGCCAAGAGACAAATAAGCAGTTCTTC	CTSSQETNKQFF
once	.	15	TRBV5-1	TRBJ1-1	TGCGCCAGCAGCTTGGACGGGCGGGAGAACACTGAAGCTTTCTTT	CASSLDGRENTEAFF
.	.	13	TRBV20-1	TRBJ1-1	TGCAGTGCTAGAGATCATCAGGGGCCTGAAGCTTTCTTT	CSARDHQGPEAFF
.	.	13	TRBV10-3	TRBJ1-2	TGTGCCATCTGGAAAGGAACTAACTATGGCTACACCTTC	CAIWKGTNYGYTF
.	.	16	TRBV25-1	TRBJ2-3	TGTGCCAGCAGTGCGAGAACCCCGGACTTCACAGATACGCAGTATTTT	CASSARTPDFTDTQYF
.	.	16	TRBV5-1	TRBJ2-7	TGCGCCAGCAGCGGTAGTGGGGGTCACAGCTCCTACGAGCAGTACTTC	CASSGSGGHSSYEQYF
once	TRBD2	14	TRBV12-3/TRBV12-4	TRBJ2-5	TGTGCCAGCAGTTTCGGGACTAGCAGGAAGACCCAGTACTTC	CASSFGTSRKTQYF
.	.	14	TRBV10-3	TRBJ2-7	TGTGCCATCAGCCTAAGCCGGGGAACCTACGAGCAGTACTTC	CAISLSRGTYEQYF
.	.	13	TRBV30	TRBJ1-6	TGTGCCTGGAGTGTACAGCATAATTCACCCCTCCACTTT	CAWSVQHNSPLHF
.	TRBD2	17	TRBV12-3/TRBV12-4	TRBJ2-1	TGTGCCAGCAGTTTGTATCAAGCGGGGCACCCTGGGGATGAGCAGTTCTTC	CASSLYQAGHPGDEQFF
.	TRBD1	13	TRBV6-6	TRBJ2-7	TGTGCCAGCAGAAAGGGACAGGGCTACGAGCAGTACTTC	CASRKGQGYEQYF
.	.	10	TRBV6-6	TRBJ1-2	TGTGCCAGCAGCTCGTGGGGCTACACCTTC	CASSSWGYTF
few	TRBD2	18	TRBV7-9	TRBJ2-3	TGTGCCAGCAGCTTAGCGCTCGGACTAGCGGGGAGCACAGATACGCAGTATTTT	CASSLALGLAGSTDTQYF
few	TRBD2	15	TRBV29-1	TRBJ2-1	TGCAGCGTTGAGGACTGGACTAGCGCAGCCAATGAGCAGTTCTTC	CSVEDWTSAANEQFF
.	TRBD2	18	TRBV4-1	TRBJ2-5	TGCGCCAGCAGCCAGGAGCCCGGGGTAGCGGGAGAGGAAGAGACCCAGTACTTC	CASSQEPGVAGEEETQYF
.	.	8	TRBV2	TRBJ1-1	TGTGCCAGCAGTGTGGCTTTCTTT	CASSVAFF
once	.	14	TRBV5-1	TRBJ2-7	TGCGCCAGCAGCCGCGAGGGAACCGCCTACGAGCAGTACTTC	CASSREGTAYEQYF
once	.	13	TRBV11-1	TRBJ1-2	TGTGCCAGCAGCTTCTACGCCAGCTATGGCTACACCTTC	CASSFYASYGYTF
few	TRBD1	14	TRBV10-3	TRBJ2-7	TGTGCCATCAGTGCGGGACAGGGGGAACACGAGCAGTACTTC	CAISAGQGEHEQYF
.	.	17	TRBV20-1	TRBJ2-1	TGCAGTGCCCCAAGCGGATGGCCGCTCCTAACCTACAATGAGCAGTTCTTC	CSAPSGWPLLTYNEQFF
few	.	16	TRBV4-1	TRBJ2-7	TGCGCCAGCAGCCAGGGAACAGGGTTGAAATCCTACGAGCAGTACTTC	CASSQGTGLKSYEQYF
few	.	14	TRBV7-3	TRBJ2-3	TGTGCCAGCAGCTTACTTGACAAAACAGATACGCAGTATTTT	CASSLLDKTDTQYF
.	.	19	TRBV21-1	TRBJ2-4	TGTGCCAGCAGCAAAGAGGGGCACACAGGTGTACTAGCCAAAAACATTCAGTACTTC	CASSKEGHTGVLAKNIQYF
few	.	12	TRBV7-3	TRBJ2-3	TGTGCCAGCAGCTTAACGCCAGATACGCAGTATTTT	CASSLTPDTQYF
few	.	16	TRBV10-3	TRBJ1-5	TGTGCCATCAGTGAGTCGACCCAGGGCATAAATCAGCCCCAGCATTTT	CAISESTQGINQPQHF
.	.	13	TRBV29-1	TRBJ2-5	TGCAGCGTTGAAGAGGACACAGAAGGGACCCAGTACTTC	CSVEEDTEGTQYF